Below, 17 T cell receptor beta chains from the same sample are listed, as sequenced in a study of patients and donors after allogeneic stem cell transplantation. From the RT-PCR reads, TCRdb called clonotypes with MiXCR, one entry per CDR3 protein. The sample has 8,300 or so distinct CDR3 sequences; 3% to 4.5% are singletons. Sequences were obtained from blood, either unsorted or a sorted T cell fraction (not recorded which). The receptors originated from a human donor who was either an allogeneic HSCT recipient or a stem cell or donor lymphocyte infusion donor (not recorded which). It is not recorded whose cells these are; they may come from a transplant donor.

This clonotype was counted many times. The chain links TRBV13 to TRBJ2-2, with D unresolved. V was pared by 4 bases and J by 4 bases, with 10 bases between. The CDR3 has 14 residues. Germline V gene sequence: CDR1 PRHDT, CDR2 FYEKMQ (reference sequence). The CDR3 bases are TGTGCCAGCAGCTCCCTCGGCGGCACCGGGGAGCTGTTTTTT. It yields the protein CASSSLGGTGELFF.

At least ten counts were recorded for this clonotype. The CDR3 is CSARAERASSKNIQYF. The CDR3 DNA reads TGCAGTGCTAGAGCCGAGAGGGCCAGCAGCAAAAACATTCAGTACTTC. The J gene is TRBJ2-4, the V gene TRBV20-1; perhaps TRBD2 as D (5 bases). There are 16 residues in the CDR3. Per germline, CDR1 DFQATT and CDR2 SNEGSKA (reference sequence). The ends were cut back, 1 base at V and 3 bases at J, with 16 bases in the middle.

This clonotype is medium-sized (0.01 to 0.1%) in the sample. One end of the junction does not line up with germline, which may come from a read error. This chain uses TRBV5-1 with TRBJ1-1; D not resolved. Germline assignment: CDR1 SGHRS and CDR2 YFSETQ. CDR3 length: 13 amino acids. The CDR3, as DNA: TGCGCCAGCAGCTTGCTGCTTAACAGTGAAGCTTTCTTT. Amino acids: CASSLLLNSEAFF.

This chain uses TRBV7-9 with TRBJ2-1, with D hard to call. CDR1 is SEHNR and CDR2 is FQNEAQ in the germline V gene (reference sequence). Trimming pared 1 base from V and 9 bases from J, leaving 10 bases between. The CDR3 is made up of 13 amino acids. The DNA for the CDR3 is TGTGCCAGCAGCTTAGTTGGGATCAGTGAGCAGTTCTTC. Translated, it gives CASSLVGISEQFF.

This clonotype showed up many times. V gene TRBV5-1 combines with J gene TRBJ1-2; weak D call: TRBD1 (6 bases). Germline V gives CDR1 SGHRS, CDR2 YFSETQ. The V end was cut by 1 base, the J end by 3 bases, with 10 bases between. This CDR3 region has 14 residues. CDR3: CASSLLGADYGYTF. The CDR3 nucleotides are TGCGCCAGCAGCTTGCTGGGGGCGGACTATGGCTACACCTTC.

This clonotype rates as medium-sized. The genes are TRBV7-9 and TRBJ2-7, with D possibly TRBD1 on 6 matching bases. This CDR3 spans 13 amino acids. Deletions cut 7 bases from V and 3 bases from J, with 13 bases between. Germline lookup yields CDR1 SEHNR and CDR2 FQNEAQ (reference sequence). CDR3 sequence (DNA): TGTGCCAGCACCGTCACAGGGAACTACGAGCAGTACTTC. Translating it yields CASTVTGNYEQYF. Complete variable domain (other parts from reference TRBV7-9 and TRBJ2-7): DTGVSQNPRHKITKRGQNVTFRCDPISEHNRLYWYRQTLGQGPEFLTYFQNEAQLEKSRLLSDRFSAERPKGSFSTLEIQRTEQGDSAMYLCASTVTGNYEQYFGPGTRLTVT.

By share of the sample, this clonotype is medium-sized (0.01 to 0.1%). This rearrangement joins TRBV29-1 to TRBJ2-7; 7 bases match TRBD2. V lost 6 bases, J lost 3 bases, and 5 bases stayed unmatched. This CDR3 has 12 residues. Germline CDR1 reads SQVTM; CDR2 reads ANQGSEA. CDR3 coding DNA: TGCAGCGTCGCCTGGGGGGGCTACGAGCAGTACTTC. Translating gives CSVAWGGYEQYF.

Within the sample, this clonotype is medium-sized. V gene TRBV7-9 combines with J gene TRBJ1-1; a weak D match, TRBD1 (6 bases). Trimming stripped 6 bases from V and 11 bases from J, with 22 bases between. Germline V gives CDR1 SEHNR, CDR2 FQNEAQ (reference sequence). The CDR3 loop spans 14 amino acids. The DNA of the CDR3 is TGTGCCAGCAGTTACGGGGGGCGAGCGGTCGCCGCTTTCTTT. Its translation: CASSYGGRAVAAFF.

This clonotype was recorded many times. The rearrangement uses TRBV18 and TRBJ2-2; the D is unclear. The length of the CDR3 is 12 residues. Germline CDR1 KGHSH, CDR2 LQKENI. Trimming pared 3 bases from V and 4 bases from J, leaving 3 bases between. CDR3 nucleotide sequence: TGTGCCAGCTCACCTAGCACCGGGGAGCTGTTTTTT. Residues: CASSPSTGELFF.

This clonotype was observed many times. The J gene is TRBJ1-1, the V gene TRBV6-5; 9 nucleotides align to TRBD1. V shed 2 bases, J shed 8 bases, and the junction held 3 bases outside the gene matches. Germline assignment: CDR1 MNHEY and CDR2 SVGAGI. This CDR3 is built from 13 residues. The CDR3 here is CASSYGTGLEAFF. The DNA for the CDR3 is TGTGCCAGCAGTTACGGGACAGGGTTAGAAGCTTTCTTT.

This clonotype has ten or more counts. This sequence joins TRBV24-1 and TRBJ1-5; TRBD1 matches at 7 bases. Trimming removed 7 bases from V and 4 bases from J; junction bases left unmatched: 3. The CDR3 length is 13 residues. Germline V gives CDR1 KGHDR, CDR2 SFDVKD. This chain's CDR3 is CATSQGGNQPQHF. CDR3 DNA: TGTGCCACCAGCCAGGGGGGGAATCAGCCCCAGCATTTT.

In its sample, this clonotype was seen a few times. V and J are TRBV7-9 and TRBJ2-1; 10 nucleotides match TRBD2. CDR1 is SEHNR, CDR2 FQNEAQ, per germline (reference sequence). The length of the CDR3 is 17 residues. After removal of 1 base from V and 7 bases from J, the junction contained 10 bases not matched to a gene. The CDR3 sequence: CASSLGTSGRDRNEQFF. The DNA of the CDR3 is TGTGCCAGCAGCTTAGGGACCAGCGGGAGGGATCGAAATGAGCAGTTCTTC. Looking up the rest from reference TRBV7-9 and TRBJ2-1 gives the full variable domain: DTGVSQNPRHKITKRGQNVTFRCDPISEHNRLYWYRQTLGQGPEFLTYFQNEAQLEKSRLLSDRFSAERPKGSFSTLEIQRTEQGDSAMYLCASSLGTSGRDRNEQFFGPGTRLTVL.

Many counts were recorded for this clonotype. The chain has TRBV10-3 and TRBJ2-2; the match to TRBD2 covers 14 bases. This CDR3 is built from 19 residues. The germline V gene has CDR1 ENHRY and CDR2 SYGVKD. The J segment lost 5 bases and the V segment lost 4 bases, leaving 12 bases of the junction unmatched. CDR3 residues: CAISAKQTSGRARTGELFF. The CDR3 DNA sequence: TGTGCCATCAGTGCAAAACAGACTAGCGGGAGGGCCCGGACCGGGGAGCTGTTTTTT.

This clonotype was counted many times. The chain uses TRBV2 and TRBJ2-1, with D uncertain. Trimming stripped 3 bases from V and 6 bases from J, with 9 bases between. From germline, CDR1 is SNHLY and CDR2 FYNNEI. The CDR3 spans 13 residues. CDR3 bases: TGTGCCAGCAGTGAGATTTATATCAATGAGCAGTTCTTC. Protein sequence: CASSEIYINEQFF.

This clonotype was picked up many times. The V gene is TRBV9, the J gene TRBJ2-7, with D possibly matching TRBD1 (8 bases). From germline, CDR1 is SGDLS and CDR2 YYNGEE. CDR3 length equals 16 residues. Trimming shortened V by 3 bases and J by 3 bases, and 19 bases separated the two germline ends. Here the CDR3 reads CASSGDGQGGGYEQYF. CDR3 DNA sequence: TGTGCCAGCAGCGGAGACGGACAGGGCGGGGGCTACGAGCAGTACTTC.

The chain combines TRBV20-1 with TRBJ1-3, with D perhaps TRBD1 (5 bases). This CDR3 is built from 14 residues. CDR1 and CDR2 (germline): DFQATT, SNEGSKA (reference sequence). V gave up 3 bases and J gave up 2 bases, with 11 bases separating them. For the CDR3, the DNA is TGCAGTGCTAGGTTACAGGCTACTGGAAACACCATATATTTT. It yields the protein CSARLQATGNTIYF.

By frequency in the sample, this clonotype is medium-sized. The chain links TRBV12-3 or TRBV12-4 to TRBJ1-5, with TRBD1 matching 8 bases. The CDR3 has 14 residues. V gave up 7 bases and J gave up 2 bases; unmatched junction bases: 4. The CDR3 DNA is TGTGCCAGCACCGAGACAGGGGGCAATCAGCCCCAGCATTTT. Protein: CASTETGGNQPQHF.